The 20 T cell receptor beta chains listed next were all sequenced from one sample in a study of T cell repertoires in cytomegalovirus infection. Their recognized antigens are unknown. TCRdb used MiXCR to reprocess the reads, holding one entry per CDR3 protein. The data contain around 750,000 distinct CDR3 sequences, approximately 32% of them singletons. Sequenced here: cultured CD8+ T cells from PBMCs, sampled from culture after CMV antigen stimulation. Receptor source: a human donor in good health (CMV status not recorded). Some clones in this sample may be carry-over from other donors' samples.

This clonotype appeared a few times. The chain couples TRBV27 to TRBJ2-2; the match to TRBD1 covers 8 bases. V lost 6 bases and J lost 2; bases outside the gene matches: 5. In germline, CDR1 is MNHEY, CDR2 SMNVEV (reference sequence). The CDR3 covers 15 residues. CDR3 sequence reads: CASSFRGRNTGELFF. CDR3 in DNA: TGTGCCAGCAGCTTCAGGGGGCGAAACACCGGGGAGCTGTTTTTT.

The chain has TRBV7-8 and TRBJ1-4, with D hard to call. V was cut by 5 bases and J by 4 bases, with 11 bases left in between. CDR1 is SGHVS and CDR2 is FQNEAQ in the germline V gene. The CDR3 totals 14 residues. CDR3 nucleotide sequence: TGTGCCAGCAGCCTTTTACGGTATAATGAAAAACTGTTTTTT. It yields the protein CASSLLRYNEKLFF.

In the case of this clonotype: This sequence may be a read error, since a much larger clone differs from it by one base. The gene calls are TRBV7-9 and TRBJ1-2, with a possible D match to TRBD1 (6 bases). Germline loops: CDR1 SEHNR, CDR2 FQNEAQ (reference sequence). This CDR3 spans 12 amino acids. CDR3 in DNA: TGTGTCGCGAAGAGGGGGGGCTATGGCTACACCTTC. It is translated as CVAKRGGYGYTF.

Only a few counts were recorded for this clonotype. The chain employs TRBV12-3 or TRBV12-4 and TRBJ2-1, with 7 bases that match TRBD1. The V segment lost 3 bases and the J segment 6 bases; nucleotides outside the gene matches: 14. The CDR3 sequence is 17 residues long. CDR3 sequence (DNA): TGTGCCAGCAGTTTTTGGGTCCTTGGGGGACAGATCAATGAGCAGTTCTTC. This translates into CASSFWVLGGQINEQFF.

The rearrangement uses TRBV7-9 and TRBJ1-2; 8 bases line up with TRBD1. With V trimmed by 5 bases and J by 6 bases, 11 bases remained unmatched. The CDR3 has 15 residues. Germline loops: CDR1 SEHNR, CDR2 FQNEAQ (reference sequence). Here the CDR3 DNA reads TGTGCCAGCAGCCGTCCGGGATGGACAGGGAATGGCTACACCTTC. It codes for CASSRPGWTGNGYTF.

The chain is built from TRBV4-1 and TRBJ2-1; D is ambiguous. From germline, CDR1 is MGHRA and CDR2 YSYEKL. V lost 1 base and J lost 5, with 12 bases in between. The CDR3 length is 15 residues. CDR3 DNA: TGCGCCAGCAGCCAAGTGACGCCACTTCACAATGAGCAGTTCTTC. This sequence encodes CASSQVTPLHNEQFF.

This clonotype was detected a few times. V and J are TRBV2 and TRBJ2-5; D is undetermined. Germline-derived CDR1 and CDR2 are SNHLY and FYNNEI. V was shortened by 1 base and J by 1 base, with 7 bases between the two germline ends. CDR3 length: 14 residues. The CDR3 sequence: CASSEEVSQETQYF. As DNA, the CDR3 is TGTGCCAGCAGTGAAGAGGTCAGCCAAGAGACCCAGTACTTC.

With regard to this clonotype: A read error may produce the germline difference seen at one junction end. This chain links TRBV7-2 with TRBJ2-5, with D perhaps TRBD2 (5 bases). The CDR3 has 15 residues. Germline V gene sequence: CDR1 SGHTA, CDR2 FQGNSA. The CDR3 protein is CVSSLEGRFQETQYF. DNA for the CDR3: TGTGTCAGCAGCTTAGAGGGCCGGTTCCAAGAGACCCAGTACTTC.

Turning to this clonotype: The conserved closing phenylalanine or tryptophan is absent in this CDR3, likely reflecting a read error. The rearrangement joins TRBV6-5 to TRBJ2-3, with 8 positions matching TRBD2. Germline values: CDR1 MNHEY, CDR2 SVGAGI. The CDR3 has 15 residues. J gave up 3 bases and V 3 bases, and 5 bases lay outside the gene matches. CDR3 protein: CASSYSGGGTDTQYL. DNA for the CDR3: TGTGCCAGCAGTTATTCGGGGGGGGGGACAGATACGCAGTATCTT.

In this sample, this clonotype turned up many times. The chain is built from TRBV9 and TRBJ2-3, with 8 positions matching TRBD2. The V and J ends lost 4 bases and 1 base, in that order; junction bases with no gene match: 5. Germline CDR1 and CDR2: SGDLS and YYNGEE. This CDR3 comprises 15 residues. In DNA, the CDR3 is TGTGCCAGCAGCCCCGGGGGGGAAGGCACAGATACGCAGTATTTT. Its protein product is CASSPGGEGTDTQYF.

Concerning this clonotype: A junction boundary mismatches the germline segment, possibly from a read error. V and J are TRBV7-4 and TRBJ2-3, with 11 bases fitting TRBD2. In germline, CDR1 is SGHVT, CDR2 SQSDAQ. The CDR3 contains 16 residues. DNA of the CDR3: TGTGCCAACAGCTCACTAGCGGGGGTTTCCACAGATACGCAGTATTTT. It encodes CANSSLAGVSTDTQYF.

This clonotype was found a few times. The CDR3 DNA reads as TGTGCCAGCAGTCGCCGGGGGGTTCCCACAGATACGCAGTATTTT. Its translation is CASSRRGVPTDTQYF. This chain links TRBV27 with TRBJ2-3, with 7 bases aligning to TRBD2. The J segment lost 2 bases and the V segment lost 5 bases, leaving 7 bases of the junction unmatched. The CDR3 consists of 15 residues. CDR1 is MNHEY and CDR2 is SMNVEV in the germline V gene (reference sequence).

On this clonotype: One end of the junction is discordant with germline, which a read error may explain. V and J are TRBV19 and TRBJ2-1; D is tentatively TRBD1 or TRBD2 (6 bases each). The CDR3 length is 15 residues. Germline values: CDR1 LNHDA, CDR2 SQIVND (reference sequence). The CDR3 sequence: CASSKVGGQYNEQVF. The CDR3 bases are TGTGCCAGTAGCAAAGTGGGGGGACAATACAATGAGCAGGTCTTC.

The sample holds many counts of this clonotype. The rearrangement joins TRBV7-6 to TRBJ2-3; tentatively, D is TRBD1 or TRBD2 (5 bases each). The CDR3 loop spans 14 amino acids. Germline CDR1 reads SGHVS; CDR2 reads FNYEAQ. V lost 6 bases and J lost 0, with 10 bases in between. The CDR3 spells CASSRGVSTDTQYF. In nucleotides, the CDR3 is TGTGCCAGCAGTAGAGGGGTCAGCACAGATACGCAGTATTTT. Full variable domain (missing parts from reference TRBV7-6 and TRBJ2-3): GAGVSQSPRYKVTKRGQDVALRCDPISGHVSLYWYRQALGQGPEFLTYFNYEAQQDKSGLPNDRFSAERPEGSISTLTIQRTEQRDSAMYRCASSRGVSTDTQYFGPGTRLTVL.

This chain joins TRBV6-2 or TRBV6-3 and TRBJ1-1; D remains ambiguous. CDR1 is MNHEY, CDR2 SVGEGT, per germline. Trimming cost V 4 bases and J 2 bases, with 17 bases left between them. The CDR3 loop spans 16 amino acids. CDR3 nucleotides: TGTGCCAGCAGTTGGATCTCTTTCCAGGAAAACACTGAAGCTTTCTTT. Translated: CASSWISFQENTEAFF.

The genes are TRBV12-3 or TRBV12-4 and TRBJ2-1; D might be TRBD1 (5 bases). The CDR3 runs 15 residues. V gave up 7 bases and J gave up 3 bases, with 16 bases separating them. The chain's CDR3 is CASTPDNLYYNEQFF. CDR3 coding DNA: TGTGCCAGCACCCCGGACAATCTATACTACAATGAGCAGTTCTTC.

This clonotype was seen just once. CDR3: CASSHLLAGATDTQYF. The DNA for the CDR3 is TGTGCCAGCAGCCATCTACTAGCGGGGGCCACAGATACGCAGTATTTT. The chain combines TRBV14 with TRBJ2-3, with 11 nucleotides matching TRBD2. This CDR3 contains 16 residues. Germline V gene data show CDR1 as SGHDN and CDR2 as FVKESK. The J segment lost 2 bases and the V segment lost 3 bases, leaving 4 bases of the junction unmatched.

There are many counts of this clonotype. The genes are TRBV2 and TRBJ2-7; 10 bases are shared with TRBD2. Germline values: CDR1 SNHLY, CDR2 FYNNEI. The junction had 6 bases not matched to a gene; V was cut back by 5 bases and J by 2 bases. This CDR3 spans 15 amino acids. The CDR3 bases are TGTGCCAGCAGTCAAGGACTAGCGGCGGCCTACGAGCAGTACTTC. The encoded protein is CASSQGLAAAYEQYF.

The rearrangement uses TRBV9 and TRBJ1-1; D gene unclear. The CDR3 is made up of 13 amino acids. V lost 0 bases and J lost 4, with 7 bases in between. CDR1 is SGDLS and CDR2 is YYNGEE in the germline V gene. The CDR3 spells CASSVVRRTEAFF. CDR3 sequence (DNA): TGTGCCAGCAGCGTAGTGCGGCGCACTGAAGCTTTCTTT.

This clonotype appeared a few times. The chain joins TRBV7-6 to TRBJ1-1; D is unclear. V lost 10 bases to trimming and J lost 2 bases, with 17 bases between them. Germline V CDR1 and CDR2: SGHVS, FNYEAQ. The CDR3 runs 14 residues. CDR3: CATETTFSNTEAFF. CDR3 nucleotide sequence: TGTGCCACCGAAACGACCTTTTCTAACACTGAAGCTTTCTTT. The full variable domain, in which reference TRBV7-6 and TRBJ1-1 provide the parts outside the CDR3, is GAGVSQSPRYKVTKRGQDVALRCDPISGHVSLYWYRQALGQGPEFLTYFNYEAQQDKSGLPNDRFSAERPEGSISTLTIQRTEQRDSAMYRCATETTFSNTEAFFGQGTRLTVV.